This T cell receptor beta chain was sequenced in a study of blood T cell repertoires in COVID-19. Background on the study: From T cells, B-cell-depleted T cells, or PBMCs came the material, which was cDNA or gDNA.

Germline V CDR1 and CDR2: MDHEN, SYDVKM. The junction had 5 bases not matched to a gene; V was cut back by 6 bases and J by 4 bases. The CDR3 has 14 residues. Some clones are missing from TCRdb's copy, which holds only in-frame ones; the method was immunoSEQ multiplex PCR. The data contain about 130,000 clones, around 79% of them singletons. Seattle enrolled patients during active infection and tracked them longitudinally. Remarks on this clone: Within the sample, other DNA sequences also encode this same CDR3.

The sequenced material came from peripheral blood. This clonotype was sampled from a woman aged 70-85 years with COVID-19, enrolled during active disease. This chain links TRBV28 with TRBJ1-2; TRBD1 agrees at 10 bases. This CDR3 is CASSGGQGVYGYTF. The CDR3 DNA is TGTGCCAGCAGCGGAGGACAGGGGGTCTATGGCTACACCTTC.